This entry features one T cell receptor (beta chain) sequence. This clonotype was counted at least ten times. Its antigen has not been determined. Base qualities were left out, and no much larger clone turns up one base away. This sample was taken from a study of regulatory T cells in long-lasting Graves disease (dated by TCRdb to about 2021). For context, the study as a whole: Patients with newly diagnosed Graves' disease had been on antithyroid drugs for under 3 months. The study was conducted in China and was registered as a clinical trial. A total of roughly 33 samples were covered by TCR sequencing, comprising approximately 13 persistent and some 20 newly diagnosed Graves' disease patients. Peripheral blood TCR sequencing and RNA sequencing compared persistent Graves' disease patients with newly diagnosed Graves' disease patients.

Preparation of the library involved multiplex PCR. The sample was run on an Illumina HiSeq 4000. To build TCR beta libraries, CDR3 regions were amplified by Arm-PCR using iRepertoire HTBI primers. Before sequencing, the PCR products underwent gel purification. The study's processing was this. Gene usage analysis of CDR3 amino acid clonotypes used the approximately 62 TRBV and 12 to 15 TRBJ segments found across samples. Filtered high-quality paired reads were merged into contigs using COPE and FqMerger. BLAST was used to align contigs to the IMGT TRBV, TRBD and TRBJ reference genes, and CDR3 was defined following IMGT. Highly expanded clones were defined as clonotypes with a frequency above 0.1%. Shannon entropy served as the measure of repertoire diversity, while the Gini coefficient captured V-J evenness. Public clonotypes were defined as clonotypes shared by more than one individual. The public reads were quality trimmed at Q25 with fastp and then assembled into clones with MiXCR by TCRdb, keeping productive beta chains. Every entry covers one CDR3 protein and lists the most common genes and DNA from its rows. TCRdb, not the original authors, processed these V and J calls. The sample table holds some 240,000 distinct CDR3 sequences, of which roughly 18% were seen once. Approximately 10% of the sample is in the top ten clones.

The CDR1 and CDR2 encoded by the germline V gene (reference sequence) are DFQATT and SNEGSKA. Including cysteine and phenylalanine, the CDR3 has 13 amino acids. Solely the CDR3 DNA is kept, with 39 bases framed from the first base. Ends trimmed: V by 1 base, J by 9 bases; bases unmatched to a gene: 3. The time point label of this sample denotes: newly diagnosed GD, antithyroid drugs for less than 3 months. For both TCR sequencing and RNA sequencing, RNA was extracted from PBMCs using TRIzol. The diagnosis of Graves' disease was made according to American Thyroid Association guidelines. Recruitment of patients was carried out at an endocrinology department in Xi'an, China. Each patient gave about 8.1 milliliters of peripheral blood, collected in an EDTA anticoagulant tube. PBMCs were isolated by Ficoll Paque Plus density gradient separation without further T cell sorting. RNA quality was checked with an Agilent 2100 Bioanalyzer and agarose gel, and concentration with a NanoDrop 2000.

Here is what the overall study found, with its caveats: Persistent disease showed preferential use of TRBV28, TRBJ1-2 and TRBJ2-5, whereas newly diagnosed disease favored TRBV20-1 and TRBJ2-1. Compared with newly diagnosed patients, patients with persistent Graves' disease had lower TCR Shannon entropy and fewer highly expanded clones, which suggests clonal expansion. A larger number of public clonotypes was shared among persistent patients (under 3,000) than among newly diagnosed patients (roughly 930). As a limitation, the authors acknowledged that the small sample size may reduce accuracy. Sequencing and analysis were restricted to the TCR beta chain. Peripheral blood alone was examined, since thyroid tissue, which constituted the primary lesion, could not be accessed.

These data were also filed under a second study, of T cells in Graves' hyperthyroidism and ophthalmopathy. From the second report: Stable Graves' hyperthyroidism was defined as no progression to ophthalmopathy during 18 months of follow-up. Hyperthyroidism patients were newly diagnosed, with disease duration under 2 months, and aged 18 to 65 years. Patients with uncontrolled infections, other autoimmune diseases, pregnancy or lactation were excluded. Diagnoses relied on clinical symptoms, serum thyroxine and TRAb, thyroid ultrasound and orbital computed tomography. A first-round RT-PCR of the TCR CDR3 used the HTBI primer set with the Qiagen OneStep RT-PCR kit. Most expanded thyroid clonotypes (frequency above 0.001) were also detected in blood, suggesting blood repertoires may reflect thyroid immune responses. A 13 V-J signature model separated ophthalmopathy from stable hyperthyroidism, with just over 85% sensitivity and 81.08% specificity in cross-validation and 80%/75% in testing. In validation, the model predicted progression to ophthalmopathy with approximately 71% sensitivity and approximately 74% specificity, a median of about 6 months before onset. To identify TCR V-J signatures that set the groups apart, the researchers used a discovery cohort of 100 or so patients, made up of 43 with Graves' ophthalmopathy and some 55 with stable Graves' hyperthyroidism. Prospective prediction of ophthalmopathy was tested in an independent validation cohort consisting of about 20 hyperthyroidism patients and some 17 patients who later progressed to ophthalmopathy. For training and testing, the roughly 97 patients in the discovery cohort were randomly divided in a 7:3 ratio. Thyroid tissue and blood T-cell repertoires from six or seven Graves' hyperthyroidism patients were also compared in the study. Following sampling, methimazole starting at 30 mg daily was given to hyperthyroidism patients, and high-dose intravenous methylprednisolone was given to ophthalmopathy patients. Libraries were constructed in a second round of multiplex PCR, after which size selection and purification were performed. Libraries were sequenced paired-end with 100 bp reads on an Illumina HiSeq2000. SOAPnuke was used to process the raw data, removing reads that contained adapters or uncalled bases, had a mean Phred below 15, or lacked an exact match to the constant primer or identifier. COPE v1.2.5 was used to merge the high-quality paired reads, and each unique nucleotide sequence was defined as a clonotype. Clonotypes were aligned to IMGT TRBV, TRBD and TRBJ reference segments using MiTCR v1.1. The analysis included only V-J combinations with a frequency above 0.0001, which together covered approximately 99% of the repertoires. A TCS score was defined as the ratio between F50 (clonal expansion) and ExV (chaos), using BLOSUM62-based TCRdist between CDR3 peptides within each V-J. Welch's t-statistics and random forest reduced roughly 540 V-J features to fewer than 15, which were used in a naive Bayes classifier (R e1071). No statistical method was used to fix the sample size in advance, and group allocation was not hidden from the investigators. TCR Vbeta CDR3 sequencing of 130 to 150 peripheral blood samples (43 ophthalmopathy, about 80 hyperthyroidism and approximately 17 progressor patients) is reported in the paper.

The V gene is TRBV20-1 and the J gene is TRBJ1-6; a stretch of 7 junction bases matches TRBD1. The source is a woman under 40 with Graves disease. Donor details come from another sample of the same person, matched by shared clones. Material: peripheral blood mononuclear cells (PBMCs), obtained at new diagnosis, from a patient treated with antithyroid drugs. The CDR3 here reads CSARGGGGSPLHF. The nucleotide sequence is given as TGCAGTGCTAGAGGAGGGGGCGGTTCACCCCTCCACTTT.